This T cell receptor beta chain stems from a study of T cells expressing NK-cell markers. The CDR3 length is 16 residues. Germline V gene lookup returns CDR1 MNHEY and CDR2 SVGAGI. TCRdb reworked the 5' RACE reads into one entry per CDR3 protein, no DNA. This sample carries about 460,000 distinct CDR3 sequences, with 1.4% going to the ten biggest clones. V and J are TRBV6-5 and TRBJ1-1; no DNA is available, so the TRBD1 call from TCRdb remains unchecked. This sequence originates from a woman aged 45-65 years in good health. The sample was blood T cells: a sorted CD56 or NKG2C T cell subset, CD4+ or CD8+ T cells, or bulk PBMC T cells (not recorded which). The CDR3 sequence: CASSDRDRGLRTEAFF.